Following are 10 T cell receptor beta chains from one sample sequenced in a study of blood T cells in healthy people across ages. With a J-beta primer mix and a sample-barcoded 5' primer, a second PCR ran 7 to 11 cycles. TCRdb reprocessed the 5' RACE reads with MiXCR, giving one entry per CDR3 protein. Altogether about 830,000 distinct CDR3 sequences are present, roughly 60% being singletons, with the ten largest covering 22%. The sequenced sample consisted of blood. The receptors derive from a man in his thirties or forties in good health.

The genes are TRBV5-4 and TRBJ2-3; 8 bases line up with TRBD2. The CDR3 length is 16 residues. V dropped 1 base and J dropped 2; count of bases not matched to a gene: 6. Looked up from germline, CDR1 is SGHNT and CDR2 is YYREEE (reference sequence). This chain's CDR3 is CASSLLREVTTDTQYF. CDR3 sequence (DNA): TGTGCCAGCAGCTTGTTGCGGGAGGTAACCACAGATACGCAGTATTTT.

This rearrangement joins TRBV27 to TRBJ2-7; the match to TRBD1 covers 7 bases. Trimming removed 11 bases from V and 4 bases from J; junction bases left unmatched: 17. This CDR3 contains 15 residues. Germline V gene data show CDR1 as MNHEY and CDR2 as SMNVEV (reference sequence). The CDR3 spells CAGAVRQGEFYEQYF. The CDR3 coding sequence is TGTGCCGGGGCCGTGAGACAGGGAGAGTTTTACGAGCAGTACTTC.

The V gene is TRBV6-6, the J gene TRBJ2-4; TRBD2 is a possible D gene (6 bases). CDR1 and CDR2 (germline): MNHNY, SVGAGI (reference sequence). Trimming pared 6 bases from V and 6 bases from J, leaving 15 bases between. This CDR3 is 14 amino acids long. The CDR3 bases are TGTGCCAGCAGACTCCGGGACTCGTCAAACATTCAGTACTTC. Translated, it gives CASRLRDSSNIQYF.

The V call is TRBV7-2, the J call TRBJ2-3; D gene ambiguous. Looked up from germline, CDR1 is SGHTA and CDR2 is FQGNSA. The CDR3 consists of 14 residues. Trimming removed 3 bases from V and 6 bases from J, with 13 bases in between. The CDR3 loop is CASSFGVSPDTQYF. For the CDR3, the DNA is TGTGCCAGCAGCTTCGGAGTTTCTCCCGATACGCAGTATTTT.

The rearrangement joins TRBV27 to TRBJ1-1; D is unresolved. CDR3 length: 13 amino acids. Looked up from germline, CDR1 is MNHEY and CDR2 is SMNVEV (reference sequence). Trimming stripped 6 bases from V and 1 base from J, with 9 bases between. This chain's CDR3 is CASRRAANTEAFF. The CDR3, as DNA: TGTGCCAGCAGGCGGGCGGCGAACACTGAAGCTTTCTTT.

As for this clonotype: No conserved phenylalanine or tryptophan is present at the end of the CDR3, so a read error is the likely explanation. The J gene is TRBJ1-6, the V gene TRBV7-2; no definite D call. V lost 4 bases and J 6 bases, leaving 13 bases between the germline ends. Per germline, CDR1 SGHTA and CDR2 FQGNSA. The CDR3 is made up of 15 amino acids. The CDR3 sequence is CASSYNTMRNSPLHV. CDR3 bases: TGTGCCAGCAGCTATAATACGATGCGTAATTCACCCCTCCACGTT.

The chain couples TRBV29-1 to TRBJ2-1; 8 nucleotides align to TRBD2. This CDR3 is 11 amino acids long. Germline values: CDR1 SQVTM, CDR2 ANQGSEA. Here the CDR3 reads CRGGPGGSQFF. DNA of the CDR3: TGCAGAGGGGGACCGGGGGGGTCGCAGTTCTTC.

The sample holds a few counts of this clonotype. The CDR3 DNA sequence: TGTGCCAGCAGCCAAGAACAGGGGGCCTCGGGTACTGGCTACACCTTC. Protein sequence: CASSQEQGASGTGYTF. The genes are TRBV4-2 and TRBJ1-2, with 9 positions matching TRBD1. Germline lookup yields CDR1 LGHNA and CDR2 YNFKEQ. Germline trimming cut 0 bases from V and 7 bases from J; bases unmatched to any gene: 9. This CDR3 contains 16 residues.

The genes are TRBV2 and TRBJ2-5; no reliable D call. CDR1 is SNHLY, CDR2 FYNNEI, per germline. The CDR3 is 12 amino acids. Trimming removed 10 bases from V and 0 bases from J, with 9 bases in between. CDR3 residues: CAILGNQETQYF. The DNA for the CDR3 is TGTGCCATACTTGGTAACCAAGAGACCCAGTACTTC. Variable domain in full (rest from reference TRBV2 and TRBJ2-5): EPEVTQTPSHQVTQMGQEVILRCVPISNHLYFYWYRQILGQKVEFLVSFYNNEISEKSEIFDDQFSVERPDGSNFTLKIRSTKLEDSAMYFCAILGNQETQYFGPGTRLLVL.

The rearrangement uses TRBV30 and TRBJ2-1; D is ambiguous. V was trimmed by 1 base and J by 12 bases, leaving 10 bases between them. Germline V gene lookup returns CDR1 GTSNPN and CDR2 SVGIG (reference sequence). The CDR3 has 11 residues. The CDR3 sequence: CAWSALESQFF. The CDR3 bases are TGTGCCTGGAGTGCCCTGGAGTCGCAGTTCTTC.